The following is a T cell receptor beta chain sequence with its context. The CDR3 is 15 residues long. Germline trimming cut 5 bases from V and 7 bases from J; bases unmatched to any gene: 10. Germline V CDR1 and CDR2: LNHDA, SQIVND (reference sequence). This sample is part of a study of blood T cell repertoires in COVID-19. In the study's own analysis: Amplifying reference gene primers gave estimates of nucleated cell counts. Method: immunoSEQ multiplex PCR; TCRdb's copy keeps in-frame clones and lacks some. V, J and clone size derive from that table, while D and trimming were established from the DNA sequence. The sample lists about 140,000 clones; approximately 78% were seen once.

The chain is built from TRBV19 and TRBJ2-1, with 8 nucleotides matching TRBD1. The sample consisted of peripheral blood. This receptor was identified in a woman aged 80 or over with acute or convalescent COVID-19. The CDR3 nucleotides are TGTGCCAGTAGTCTGTCAGGGGGCAATTGGAATGAGCAGTTCTTC. Translating it yields CASSLSGGNWNEQFF.